The sequence of this TCR beta chain was determined in a study of CD8 T cells in ankylosing spondylitis. Findings and caveats of the study: Seemingly distinctive of ankylosing spondylitis blood was a TCR beta motif formed by eight highly homologous variants.

TCRdb redid the calling of the 5' RACE reads with MiXCR, one entry per CDR3 protein. This sample has about 360,000 distinct CDR3 sequences, with 20% found just once. This clonotype has just a few counts. The antigen is undetermined. The ends were cut back, 0 bases at V and 0 bases at J, with 16 bases in the middle. The germline gives CDR1 SQVTM, CDR2 ANQGSEA. The length of the CDR3 is 17 residues. The rearrangement links TRBV29-1 to TRBJ2-3, with D perhaps TRBD1 (6 bases). This sequence was found in a male donor with ankylosing spondylitis or in good health (not recorded which). The sample was blood, either unsorted or a sorted T cell fraction (not recorded which). As DNA, the CDR3 is TGCAGCGTTGAAGAAGGGTCGAAGGGGGTTAGCACAGATACGCAGTATTTT. Translating it yields CSVEEGSKGVSTDTQYF.